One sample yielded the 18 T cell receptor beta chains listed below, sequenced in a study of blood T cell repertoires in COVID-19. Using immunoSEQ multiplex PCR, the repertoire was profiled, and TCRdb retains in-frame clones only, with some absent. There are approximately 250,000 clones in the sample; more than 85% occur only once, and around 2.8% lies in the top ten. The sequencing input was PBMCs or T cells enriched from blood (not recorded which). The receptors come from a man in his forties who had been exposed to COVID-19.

CDR3 nucleotide sequence: TGCGCCAGCAGCTTAACAGGGAACACCGGGGAGCTGTTTTTT. Amino acids: CASSLTGNTGELFF. The gene calls are TRBV5-1 and TRBJ2-2; D is possibly TRBD1 (5 bases). The V gene's germline CDR1 is SGHRS and CDR2 YFSETQ. Trimming stripped 2 bases from V and 1 base from J, with 6 bases between. This CDR3 region has 14 residues.

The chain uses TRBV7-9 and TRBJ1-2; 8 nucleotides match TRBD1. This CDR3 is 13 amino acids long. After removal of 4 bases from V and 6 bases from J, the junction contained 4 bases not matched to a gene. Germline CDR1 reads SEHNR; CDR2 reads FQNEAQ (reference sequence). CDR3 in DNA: TGTGCCAGCAGCTCCGGACAGGGACATGGCTACACCTTC. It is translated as CASSSGQGHGYTF.

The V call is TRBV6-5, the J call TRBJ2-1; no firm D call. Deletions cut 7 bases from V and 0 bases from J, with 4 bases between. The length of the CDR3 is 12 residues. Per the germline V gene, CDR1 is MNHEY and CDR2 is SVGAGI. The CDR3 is CASIDSYNEQFF. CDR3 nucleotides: TGTGCCAGCATAGACTCCTACAATGAGCAGTTCTTC.

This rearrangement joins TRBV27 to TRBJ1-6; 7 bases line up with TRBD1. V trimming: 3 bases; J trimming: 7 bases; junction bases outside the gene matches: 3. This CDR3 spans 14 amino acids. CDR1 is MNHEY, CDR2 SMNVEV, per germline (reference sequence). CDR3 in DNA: TGTGCCAGCAGTTTTGGGACAGAGAATTCACCCCTCCACTTT. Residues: CASSFGTENSPLHF.

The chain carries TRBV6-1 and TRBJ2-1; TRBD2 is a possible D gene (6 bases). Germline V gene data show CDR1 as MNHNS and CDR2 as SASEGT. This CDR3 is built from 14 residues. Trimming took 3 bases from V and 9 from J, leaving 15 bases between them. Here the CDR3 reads CASSEREAPLEQFF. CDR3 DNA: TGTGCCAGCAGTGAGAGGGAGGCCCCCCTTGAGCAGTTCTTC.

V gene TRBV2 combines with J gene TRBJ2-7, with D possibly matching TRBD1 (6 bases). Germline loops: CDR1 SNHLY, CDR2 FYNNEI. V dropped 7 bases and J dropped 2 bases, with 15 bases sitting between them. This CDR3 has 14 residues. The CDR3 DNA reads TGTGCCAGCACCAGAGACAGGTCTACCTACGAGCAGTACTTC. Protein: CASTRDRSTYEQYF.

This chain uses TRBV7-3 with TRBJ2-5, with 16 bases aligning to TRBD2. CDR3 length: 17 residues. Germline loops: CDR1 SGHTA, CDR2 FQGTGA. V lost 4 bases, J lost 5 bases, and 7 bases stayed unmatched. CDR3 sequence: CASSSRGLAGGKETQYF. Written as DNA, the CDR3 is TGTGCCAGCAGCTCCAGGGGACTAGCGGGAGGGAAGGAGACCCAGTACTTC. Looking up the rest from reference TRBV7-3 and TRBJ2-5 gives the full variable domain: GAGVSQTPSNKVTEKGKYVELRCDPISGHTALYWYRQSLGQGPEFLIYFQGTGAADDSGLPNDRFFAVRPEGSVSTLKIQRTERGDSAVYLCASSSRGLAGGKETQYFGPGTRLLVL.

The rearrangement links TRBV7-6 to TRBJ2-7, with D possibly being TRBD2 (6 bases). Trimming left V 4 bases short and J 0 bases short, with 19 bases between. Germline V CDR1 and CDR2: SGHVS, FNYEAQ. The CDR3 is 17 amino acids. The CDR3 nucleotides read TGTGCCAGCAGCTCAGGAACTATAGGAGGGAGCTCCTACGAGCAGTACTTC. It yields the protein CASSSGTIGGSSYEQYF.

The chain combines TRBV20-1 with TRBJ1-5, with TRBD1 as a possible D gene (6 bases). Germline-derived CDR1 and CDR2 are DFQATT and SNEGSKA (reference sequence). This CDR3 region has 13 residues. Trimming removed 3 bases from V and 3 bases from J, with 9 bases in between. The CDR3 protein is CSASQGPNQPQHF. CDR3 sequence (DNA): TGCAGTGCTAGTCAGGGGCCCAATCAGCCCCAGCATTTT.

CDR3 amino acids: CAWSEGLEQFF. Written as DNA, the CDR3 is TGTGCCTGGAGTGAGGGACTTGAGCAGTTCTTC. The J gene is TRBJ2-1, the V gene TRBV30, with a possible D match to TRBD2 (6 bases). The germline V and J ends were trimmed by 1 base and 9 bases, with 7 bases remaining between them. This CDR3 is 11 amino acids long. CDR1 and CDR2 (germline): GTSNPN, SVGIG (reference sequence).

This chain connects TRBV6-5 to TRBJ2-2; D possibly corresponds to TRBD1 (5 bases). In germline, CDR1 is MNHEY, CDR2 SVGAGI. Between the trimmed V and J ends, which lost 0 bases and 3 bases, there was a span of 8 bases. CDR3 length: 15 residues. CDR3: CASSYSGRYTGELFF. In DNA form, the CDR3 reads TGTGCCAGCAGTTACTCGGGGCGGTACACCGGGGAGCTGTTTTTT.

The CDR3 nucleotides read TGTGCCAGCAGCACCGGGACAGGGGATAACTACGAGCAGTACTTC. As protein: CASSTGTGDNYEQYF. The V and J genes are TRBV11-3 and TRBJ2-7, with 10 bases identical to TRBD1. Losses at the gene ends were 5 bases for V and 3 bases for J; bases not matched to a gene: 7. From germline, CDR1 is SGHNT and CDR2 YENEEA. The CDR3 is made up of 15 amino acids.

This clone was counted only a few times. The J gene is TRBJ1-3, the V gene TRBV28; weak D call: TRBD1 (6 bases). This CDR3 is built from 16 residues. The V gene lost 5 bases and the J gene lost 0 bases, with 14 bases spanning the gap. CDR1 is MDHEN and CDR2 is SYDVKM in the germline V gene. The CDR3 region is CASSTYPGASGNTIYF. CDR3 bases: TGTGCCAGCAGTACCTATCCAGGGGCCTCTGGAAACACCATATATTTT. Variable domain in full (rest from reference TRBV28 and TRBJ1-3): DVKVTQSSRYLVKRTGEKVFLECVQDMDHENMFWYRQDPGLGLRLIYFSYDVKMKEKGDIPEGYSVSREKKERFSLILESASTNQTSMYLCASSTYPGASGNTIYFGEGSWLTVV.

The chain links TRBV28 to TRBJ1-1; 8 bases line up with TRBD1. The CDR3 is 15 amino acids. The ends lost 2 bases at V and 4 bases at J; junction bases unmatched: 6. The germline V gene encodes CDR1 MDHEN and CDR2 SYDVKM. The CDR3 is CASSLQGARGTEAFF. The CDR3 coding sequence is TGTGCCAGCAGTTTACAGGGGGCGCGGGGCACTGAAGCTTTCTTT.

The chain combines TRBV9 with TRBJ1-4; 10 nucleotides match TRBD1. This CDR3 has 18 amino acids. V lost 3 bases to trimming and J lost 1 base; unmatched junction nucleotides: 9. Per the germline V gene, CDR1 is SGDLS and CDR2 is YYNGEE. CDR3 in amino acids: CASSERGGQGGTNEKLFF. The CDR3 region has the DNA TGTGCCAGCAGCGAGAGAGGAGGACAGGGGGGAACTAATGAAAAACTGTTTTTT.

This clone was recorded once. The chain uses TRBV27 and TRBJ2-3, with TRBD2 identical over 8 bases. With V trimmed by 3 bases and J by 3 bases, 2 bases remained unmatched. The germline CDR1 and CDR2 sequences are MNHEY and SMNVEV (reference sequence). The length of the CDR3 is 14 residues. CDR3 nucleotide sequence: TGTGCCAGCAGTTTCGGGAGGGGGACAGATACGCAGTATTTT. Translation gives CASSFGRGTDTQYF.

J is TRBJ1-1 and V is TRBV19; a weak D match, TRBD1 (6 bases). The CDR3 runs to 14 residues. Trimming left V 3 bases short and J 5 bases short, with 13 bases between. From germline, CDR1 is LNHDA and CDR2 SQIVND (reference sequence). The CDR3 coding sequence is TGTGCCAGTAGTATTGGGCAGGGGACGACTGAAGCTTTCTTT. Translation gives CASSIGQGTTEAFF.

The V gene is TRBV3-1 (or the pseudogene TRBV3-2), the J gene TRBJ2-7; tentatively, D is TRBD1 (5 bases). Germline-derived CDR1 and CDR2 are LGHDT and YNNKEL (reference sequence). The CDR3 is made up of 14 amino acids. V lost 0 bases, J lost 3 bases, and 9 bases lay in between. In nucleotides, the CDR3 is TGTGCCAGCAGCCAAGAAGGGGCCCACTACGAGCAGTACTTC. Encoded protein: CASSQEGAHYEQYF.